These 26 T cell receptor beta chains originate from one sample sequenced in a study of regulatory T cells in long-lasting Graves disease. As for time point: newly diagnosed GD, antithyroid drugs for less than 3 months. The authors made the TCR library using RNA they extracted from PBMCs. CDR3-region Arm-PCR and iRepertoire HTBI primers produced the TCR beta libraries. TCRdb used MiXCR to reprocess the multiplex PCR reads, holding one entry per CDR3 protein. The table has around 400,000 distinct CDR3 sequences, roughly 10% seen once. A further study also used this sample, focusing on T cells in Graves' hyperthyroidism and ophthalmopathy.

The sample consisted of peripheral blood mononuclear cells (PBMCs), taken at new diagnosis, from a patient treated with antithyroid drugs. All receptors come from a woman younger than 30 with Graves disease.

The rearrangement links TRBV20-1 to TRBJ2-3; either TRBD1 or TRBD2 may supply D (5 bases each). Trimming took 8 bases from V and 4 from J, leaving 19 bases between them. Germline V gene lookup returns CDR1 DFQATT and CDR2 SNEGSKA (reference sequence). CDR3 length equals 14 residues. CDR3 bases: TGCAGTCCGCCAGGGCCCCACGGGGCAGATACGCAGTATTTT. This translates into CSPPGPHGADTQYF.

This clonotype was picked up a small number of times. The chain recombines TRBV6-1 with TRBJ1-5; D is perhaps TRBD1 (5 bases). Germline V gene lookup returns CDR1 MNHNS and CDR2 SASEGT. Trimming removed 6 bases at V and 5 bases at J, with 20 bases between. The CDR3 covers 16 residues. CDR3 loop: CASSKSVGGEYQPQHF. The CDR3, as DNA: TGTGCCAGCAGCAAAAGTGTTGGGGGGGAGTATCAGCCCCAGCATTTT.

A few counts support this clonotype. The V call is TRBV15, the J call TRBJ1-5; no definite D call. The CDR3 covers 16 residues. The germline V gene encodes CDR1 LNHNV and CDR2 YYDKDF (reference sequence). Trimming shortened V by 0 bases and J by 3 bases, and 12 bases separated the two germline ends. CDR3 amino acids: CATSRDHRGNNQPQHF. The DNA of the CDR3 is TGTGCCACCAGCAGAGATCATAGAGGAAACAATCAGCCCCAGCATTTT.

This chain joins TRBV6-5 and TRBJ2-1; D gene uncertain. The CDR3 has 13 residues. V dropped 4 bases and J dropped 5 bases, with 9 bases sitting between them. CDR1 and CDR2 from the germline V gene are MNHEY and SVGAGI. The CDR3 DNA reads TGTGCCAGCAGTTTTTTGCGGAACAATGAGCAGTTCTTC. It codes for CASSFLRNNEQFF.

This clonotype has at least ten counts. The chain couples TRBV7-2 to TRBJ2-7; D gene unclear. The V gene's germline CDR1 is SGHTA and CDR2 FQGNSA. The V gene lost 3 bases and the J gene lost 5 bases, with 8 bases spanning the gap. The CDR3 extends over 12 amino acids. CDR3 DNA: TGTGCCAGCAGCTTCCCCGGACACGAGCAGTACTTC. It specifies CASSFPGHEQYF.

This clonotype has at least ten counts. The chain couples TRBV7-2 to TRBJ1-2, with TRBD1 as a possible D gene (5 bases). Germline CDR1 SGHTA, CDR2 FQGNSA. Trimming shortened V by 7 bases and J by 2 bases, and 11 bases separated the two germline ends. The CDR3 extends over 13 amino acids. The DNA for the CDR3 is TGTGCCAGCACCTCGGGGGGGAACTATGGCTACACCTTC. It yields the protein CASTSGGNYGYTF.

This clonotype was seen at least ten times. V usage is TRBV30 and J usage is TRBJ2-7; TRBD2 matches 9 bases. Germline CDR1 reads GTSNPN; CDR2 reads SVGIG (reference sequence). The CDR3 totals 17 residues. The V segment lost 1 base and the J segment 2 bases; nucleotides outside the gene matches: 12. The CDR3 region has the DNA TGTGCCTGGAGTGGACCCCATAGCGGGAGAGTCCCCTACGAGCAGTACTTC. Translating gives CAWSGPHSGRVPYEQYF.

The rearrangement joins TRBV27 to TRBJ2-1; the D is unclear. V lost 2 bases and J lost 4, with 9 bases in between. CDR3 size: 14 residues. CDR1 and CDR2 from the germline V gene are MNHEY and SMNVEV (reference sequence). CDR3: CASSLRTPYNEQFF. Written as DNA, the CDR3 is TGTGCCAGCAGTTTACGGACCCCTTACAATGAGCAGTTCTTC.

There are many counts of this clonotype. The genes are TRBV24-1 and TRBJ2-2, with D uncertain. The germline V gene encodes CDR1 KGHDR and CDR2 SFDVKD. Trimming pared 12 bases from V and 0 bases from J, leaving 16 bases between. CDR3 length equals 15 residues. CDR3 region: CAATNPGANTGELFF. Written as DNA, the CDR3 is TGTGCCGCTACCAACCCGGGTGCGAACACCGGGGAGCTGTTTTTT.

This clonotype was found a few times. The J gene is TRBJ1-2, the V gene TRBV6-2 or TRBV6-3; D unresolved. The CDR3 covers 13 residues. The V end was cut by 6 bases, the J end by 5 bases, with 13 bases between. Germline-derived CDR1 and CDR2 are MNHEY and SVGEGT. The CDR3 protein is CASRFRELYGYTF. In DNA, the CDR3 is TGTGCCAGCAGATTCCGGGAACTTTATGGCTACACCTTC.

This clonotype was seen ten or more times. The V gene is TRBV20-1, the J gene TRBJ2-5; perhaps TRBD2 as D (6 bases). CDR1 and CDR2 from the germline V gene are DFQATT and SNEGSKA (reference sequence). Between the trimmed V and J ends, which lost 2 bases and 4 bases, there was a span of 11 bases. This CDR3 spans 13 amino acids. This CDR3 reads CSARLSGGETQYF. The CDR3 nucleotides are TGCAGTGCTAGACTTAGCGGTGGAGAGACCCAGTACTTC.

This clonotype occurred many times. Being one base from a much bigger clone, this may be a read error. CDR3 sequence: CASSRTMNTEAFF. The CDR3 DNA reads as TGTGCCAGCAGCCGGACGATGAACACTGAAGCTTTCTTT. The rearrangement links TRBV5-4 to TRBJ1-1; D is ambiguous. CDR3 length equals 13 residues. Germline CDR1 reads SGHNT; CDR2 reads YYREEE (reference sequence). V was pared by 4 bases and J by 0 bases, with 7 bases between. Full variable domain (remainder filled in from reference TRBV5-4 and TRBJ1-1): ETGVTQSPTHLIKTRGQQVTLRCSSQSGHNTVSWYQQALGQGPQFIFQYYREEENGRGNFPPRFSGLQFPNYSSELNVNALELDDSALYLCASSRTMNTEAFFGQGTRLTVV.

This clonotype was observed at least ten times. The CDR3 DNA sequence: TGTGCCAGCAGCTTAGGACAGGGGATTTCACCCCTCCACTTT. Protein: CASSLGQGISPLHF. The gene calls are TRBV7-2 and TRBJ1-6; 8 nucleotides match TRBD1. Germline assignment: CDR1 SGHTA and CDR2 FQGNSA. The CDR3 spans 14 residues. V trimming: 1 base; J trimming: 9 bases; junction bases outside the gene matches: 2. Full variable domain (remainder filled in from reference TRBV7-2 and TRBJ1-6): GAGVSQSPSNKVTEKGKDVELRCDPISGHTALYWYRQSLGQGLEFLIYFQGNSAPDKSGLPSDRFSAERTGGSVSTLTIQRTQQEDSAVYLCASSLGQGISPLHFGNGTRLTVT.

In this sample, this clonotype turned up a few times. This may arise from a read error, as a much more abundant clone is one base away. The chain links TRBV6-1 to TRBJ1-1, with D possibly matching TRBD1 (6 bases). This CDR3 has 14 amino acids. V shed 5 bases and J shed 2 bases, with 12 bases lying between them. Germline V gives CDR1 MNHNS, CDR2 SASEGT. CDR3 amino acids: CASSHTGANTEAFF. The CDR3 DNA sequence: TGTGCCAGCAGTCATACGGGGGCTAACACTGAAGCTTTCTTT.

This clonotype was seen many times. CDR3 in amino acids: CASSGQGGTYNEQFF. As DNA, the CDR3 is TGCGCCAGCAGCGGACAGGGGGGGACCTACAATGAGCAGTTCTTC. This rearrangement joins TRBV5-1 to TRBJ2-1, with 10 bases aligning to TRBD1. CDR1 and CDR2 (germline): SGHRS, YFSETQ. The ends lost 4 bases at V and 2 bases at J; junction bases unmatched: 3. The CDR3 loop spans 15 amino acids.

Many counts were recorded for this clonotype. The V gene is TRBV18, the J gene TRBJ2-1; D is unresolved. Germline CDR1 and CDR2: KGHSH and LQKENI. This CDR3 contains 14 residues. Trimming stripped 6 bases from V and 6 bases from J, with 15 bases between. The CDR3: CASSPSTGVNEQFF. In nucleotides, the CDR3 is TGTGCCAGCTCCCCCTCGACGGGCGTCAATGAGCAGTTCTTC. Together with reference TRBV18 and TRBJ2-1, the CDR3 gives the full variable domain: NAGVMQNPRHLVRRRGQEARLRCSPMKGHSHVYWYRQLPEEGLKFMVYLQKENIIDESGMPKERFSAEFPKEGPSILRIQQVVRGDSAAYFCASSPSTGVNEQFFGPGTRLTVL.

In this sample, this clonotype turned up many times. The CDR3 DNA reads as TGTGCCAGCAGCTTAGGAGGGGGAAACATTCAGTACTTC. This sequence encodes CASSLGGGNIQYF. The chain links TRBV7-2 to TRBJ2-4; TRBD1 is a possible D gene (6 bases). CDR3 length: 13 residues. Trimming left V 1 base short and J 6 bases short, with 7 bases between. Per the germline V gene, CDR1 is SGHTA and CDR2 is FQGNSA.

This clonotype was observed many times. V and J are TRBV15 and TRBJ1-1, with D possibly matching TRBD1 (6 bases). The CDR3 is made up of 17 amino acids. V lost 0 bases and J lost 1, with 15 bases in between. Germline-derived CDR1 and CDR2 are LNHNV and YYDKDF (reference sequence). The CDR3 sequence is CATSREGGAGRNTEAFF. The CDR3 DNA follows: TGTGCCACCAGCAGAGAGGGGGGGGCGGGGCGGAACACTGAAGCTTTCTTT.

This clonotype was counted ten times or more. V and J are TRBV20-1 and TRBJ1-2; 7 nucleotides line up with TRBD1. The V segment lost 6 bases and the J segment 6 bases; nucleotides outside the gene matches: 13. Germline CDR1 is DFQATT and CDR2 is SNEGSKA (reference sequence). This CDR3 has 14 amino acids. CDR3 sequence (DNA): TGCAGTGCCCCAAACCTAGACAGGGTCGATGGCTACACCTTC. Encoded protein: CSAPNLDRVDGYTF.

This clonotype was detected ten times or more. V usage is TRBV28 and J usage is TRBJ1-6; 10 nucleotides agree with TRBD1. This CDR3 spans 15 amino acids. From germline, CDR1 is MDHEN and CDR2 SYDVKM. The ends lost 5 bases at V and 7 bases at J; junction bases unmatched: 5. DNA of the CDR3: TGTGCCAGCAGTGGGCCGGGACAGGGGAATTCACCCCTCCACTTT. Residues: CASSGPGQGNSPLHF.

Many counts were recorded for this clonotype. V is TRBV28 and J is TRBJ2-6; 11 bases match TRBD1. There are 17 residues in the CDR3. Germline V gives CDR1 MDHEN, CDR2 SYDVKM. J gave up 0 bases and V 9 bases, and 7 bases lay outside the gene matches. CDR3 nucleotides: TGTGCCAGTTCGGACAGGGGGCGCCCCTCTGGGGCCAACGTCCTGACTTTC. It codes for CASSDRGRPSGANVLTF.

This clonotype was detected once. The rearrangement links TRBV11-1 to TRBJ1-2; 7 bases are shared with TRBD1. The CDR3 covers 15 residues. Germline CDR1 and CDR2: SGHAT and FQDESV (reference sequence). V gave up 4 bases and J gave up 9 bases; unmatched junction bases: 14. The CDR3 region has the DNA TGTGCCAGCAGCTCCCGGGACAGTCGTACCACTTGCTACACCTTC. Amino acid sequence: CASSSRDSRTTCYTF.

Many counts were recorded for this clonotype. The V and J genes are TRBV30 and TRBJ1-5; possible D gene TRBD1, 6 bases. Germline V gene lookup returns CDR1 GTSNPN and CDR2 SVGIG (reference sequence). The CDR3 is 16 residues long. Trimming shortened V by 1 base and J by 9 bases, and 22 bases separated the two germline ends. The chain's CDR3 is CAWSGGSGAVWMPQHF. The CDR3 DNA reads TGTGCCTGGAGTGGGGGATCGGGGGCGGTGTGGATGCCCCAGCATTTT.

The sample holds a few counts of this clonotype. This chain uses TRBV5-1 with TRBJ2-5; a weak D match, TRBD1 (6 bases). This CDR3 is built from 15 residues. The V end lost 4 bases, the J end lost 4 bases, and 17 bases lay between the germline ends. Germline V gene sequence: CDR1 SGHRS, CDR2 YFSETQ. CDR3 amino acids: CASSTSTGSGETQYF. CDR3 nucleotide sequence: TGCGCCAGCAGCACCTCTACAGGGAGCGGAGAGACCCAGTACTTC.

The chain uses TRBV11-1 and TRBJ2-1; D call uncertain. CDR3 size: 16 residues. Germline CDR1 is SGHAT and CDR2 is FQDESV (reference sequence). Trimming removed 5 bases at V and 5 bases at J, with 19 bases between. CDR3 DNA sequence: TGTGCCAGCAGCCCAGAGAACAGTGGGCGCGACAATGAGCAGTTCTTC. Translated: CASSPENSGRDNEQFF.

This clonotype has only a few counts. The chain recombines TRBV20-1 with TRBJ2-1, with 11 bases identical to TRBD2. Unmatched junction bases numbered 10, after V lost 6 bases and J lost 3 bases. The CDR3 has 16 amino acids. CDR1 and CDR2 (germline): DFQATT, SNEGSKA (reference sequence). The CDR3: CSANLQLAGVYNEQFF. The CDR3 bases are TGCAGTGCCAACCTTCAACTAGCGGGAGTCTACAATGAGCAGTTCTTC.